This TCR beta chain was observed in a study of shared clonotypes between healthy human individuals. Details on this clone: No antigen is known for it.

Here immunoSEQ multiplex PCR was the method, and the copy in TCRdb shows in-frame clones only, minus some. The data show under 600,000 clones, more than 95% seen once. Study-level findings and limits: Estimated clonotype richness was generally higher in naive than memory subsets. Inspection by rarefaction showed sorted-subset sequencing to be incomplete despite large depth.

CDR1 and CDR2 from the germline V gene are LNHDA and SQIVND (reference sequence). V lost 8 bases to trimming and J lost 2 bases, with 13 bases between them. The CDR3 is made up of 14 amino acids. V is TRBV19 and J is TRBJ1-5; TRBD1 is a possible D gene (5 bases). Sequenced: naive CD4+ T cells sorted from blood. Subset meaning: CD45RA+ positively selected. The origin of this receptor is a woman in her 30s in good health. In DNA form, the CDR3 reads TGTGCCAGTCAGGGTTCTAGTGGCAATCAGCCCCAGCATTTT. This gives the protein CASQGSSGNQPQHF.